This section outlines one T cell receptor beta chain sequence together with its context. The V and J ends lost 1 base and 0 bases, in that order; junction bases with no gene match: 5. This CDR3 region has 16 residues. CDR1 is SGDLS and CDR2 is YYNGEE in the germline V gene. The sample belongs to a study of PD-L1 blockade in urothelial cancer. Specified time point: pretreatment peripheral blood. Method: immunoSEQ multiplex PCR; TCRdb's copy keeps in-frame clones and lacks some. The repertoire holds around 82,000 clones, 84% seen once, with around 1.9% in the top ten. The specimen comprised PBMCs, sampled around atezolizumab (anti-PD-L1) treatment. This sequence originates from a man aged 60-69 years with urothelial cancer. The rearrangement links TRBV9 to TRBJ1-1, with 8 bases that match TRBD1. The CDR3 is CASSVTGGAMNTEAFF. The CDR3 nucleotides read TGTGCCAGCAGCGTAACAGGGGGGGCCATGAACACTGAAGCTTTCTTT.